What follows are 21 T cell receptor beta chains derived from one specimen sequenced in a study of glioma-infiltrating T cells after dendritic cell vaccination. Using immunoSEQ multiplex PCR, the repertoire was profiled, and TCRdb retains in-frame clones only, with some absent. Of roughly 85,000 clones listed, 85% are singletons. Documented time point: after dendritic cell vaccination, including at tumor progression/relapse. This sample comprised blood, obtained after dendritic cell vaccination. Source of these receptors: a human donor with glioblastoma.

The V call is TRBV6-6, the J call TRBJ2-1, with D possibly being TRBD2 (7 bases). In germline, CDR1 is MNHNY, CDR2 SVGAGI (reference sequence). This CDR3 has 12 amino acids. With 10 bases removed from V and 7 bases from J, the gap between germline ends came to 14 bases. The DNA for the CDR3 is TGTGCCACCAGGAGGGGGGGGAATGAGCAGTTCTTC. Protein product: CATRRGGNEQFF.

The chain joins TRBV27 to TRBJ1-2, with D perhaps matching TRBD1 (5 bases). Per the germline V gene, CDR1 is MNHEY and CDR2 is SMNVEV (reference sequence). There are 12 residues in the CDR3. V lost 5 bases to trimming and J lost 8 bases, with 12 bases between them. CDR3 sequence reads: CASSAPNRGYTF. CDR3 in DNA: TGTGCCAGCAGTGCCCCGAACAGGGGCTACACCTTC.

V gene TRBV28 combines with J gene TRBJ1-1; D may be TRBD1 (5 bases). V shed 6 bases and J shed 2 bases, with 7 bases lying between them. Per germline, CDR1 MDHEN and CDR2 SYDVKM. This CDR3 contains 12 residues. The chain's CDR3 is CASSGGNTEAFF. The DNA of the CDR3 is TGTGCCAGCAGCGGGGGAAACACTGAAGCTTTCTTT.

This chain joins TRBV7-2 and TRBJ2-5; 7 positions match TRBD2. CDR3 size: 15 residues. The germline CDR1 and CDR2 sequences are SGHTA and FQGNSA. Trimming at V came to 5 bases and at J to 5 bases, leaving 11 bases not matched to a gene. CDR3 in amino acids: CASSSFPRGGETQYF. CDR3 nucleotides: TGTGCCAGCAGCAGCTTCCCAAGGGGAGGGGAGACCCAGTACTTC.

The CDR3 DNA reads TGTGCCAGCAGCTTAGTAGCGGGGGCCCCAGAGACCCAGTACTTC. This translates into CASSLVAGAPETQYF. V usage is TRBV7-2 and J usage is TRBJ2-5; the match to TRBD2 covers 9 bases. CDR1 is SGHTA, CDR2 FQGNSA, per germline. The CDR3 has 15 amino acids. The junction had 4 bases not matched to a gene; V was cut back by 1 base and J by 4 bases. The full variable domain, completed using reference TRBV7-2 and TRBJ2-5, is GAGVSQSPSNKVTEKGKDVELRCDPISGHTALYWYRQSLGQGLEFLIYFQGNSAPDKSGLPSDRFSAERTGGSVSTLTIQRTQQEDSAVYLCASSLVAGAPETQYFGPGTRLLVL.

The chain has TRBV7-8 and TRBJ1-2, with a weak D call TRBD1 (6 bases). The germline gives CDR1 SGHVS, CDR2 FQNEAQ. The ends were cut back, 1 base at V and 2 bases at J, with 8 bases in the middle. The CDR3 is made up of 14 amino acids. The chain's CDR3 is CASSLVQGNYGYTF. CDR3 sequence (DNA): TGTGCCAGCAGCTTAGTACAGGGCAACTATGGCTACACCTTC.

CDR3 sequence: CASSLRGKVLAGNTIYF. DNA of the CDR3: TGTGCCAGCAGCTTAAGAGGAAAAGTTTTAGCCGGAAACACCATATATTTT. This chain connects TRBV7-2 to TRBJ1-3; no reliable D call. This CDR3 spans 17 amino acids. Germline V gene sequence: CDR1 SGHTA, CDR2 FQGNSA. Trimming pared 2 bases from V and 4 bases from J, leaving 18 bases between.

The chain couples TRBV7-8 to TRBJ1-6; possibly TRBD1 for D (5 bases). The CDR3 contains 17 residues. V lost 3 bases, J lost 0 bases, and 12 bases lay in between. Germline V lookup: CDR1 SGHVS, CDR2 FQNEAQ. Here the CDR3 reads CASSFLGGGSYNSPLHF. CDR3 in DNA: TGTGCCAGCAGCTTTCTTGGGGGGGGCTCCTATAATTCACCCCTCCACTTT. The whole variable domain, remainder taken from reference TRBV7-8 and TRBJ1-6, is GAGVSQSPRYKVAKRGQDVALRCDPISGHVSLFWYQQALGQGPEFLTYFQNEAQLDKSGLPSDRFFAERPEGSVSTLKIQRTQQEDSAVYLCASSFLGGGSYNSPLHFGNGTRLTVT.

This chain joins TRBV14 and TRBJ1-2; 12 nucleotides match TRBD1. The V segment lost 5 bases and the J segment 5 bases; nucleotides outside the gene matches: 9. Germline V gene lookup returns CDR1 SGHDN and CDR2 FVKESK. The CDR3 totals 16 residues. The CDR3 coding sequence is TGTGCCAGCAGCGAATCGGGACAGGGGGCCGGTTATGGCTACACCTTC. Translated, it gives CASSESGQGAGYGYTF.

The chain joins TRBV5-1 to TRBJ1-3; possible D gene TRBD1, 6 bases. Trimming left V 5 bases short and J 0 bases short, with 9 bases between. Germline-derived CDR1 and CDR2 are SGHRS and YFSETQ. The CDR3 is 14 residues long. The CDR3 DNA is TGCGCCAGCAGTACAGGGATCTCTGGAAACACCATATATTTT. It translates to CASSTGISGNTIYF.

In this sample, this clone turned up once. The chain recombines TRBV9 with TRBJ1-6, with D possibly being TRBD1 (6 bases). The CDR3 length is 14 residues. The germline CDR1 and CDR2 sequences are SGDLS and YYNGEE. V was clipped by 5 bases and J by 8 bases, with 14 bases between them. The CDR3 reads CASSRDRTYSPLHF. For the CDR3, the DNA is TGTGCCAGCAGTCGCGACAGGACTTATTCACCCCTCCACTTT.

This sequence joins TRBV7-9 and TRBJ1-3, with 9 bases fitting TRBD1. V trimming: 5 bases; J trimming: 4 bases; junction bases outside the gene matches: 3. Germline V gene data show CDR1 as SEHNR and CDR2 as FQNEAQ (reference sequence). The CDR3 has 14 residues. The CDR3 DNA is TGTGCCAGCAGCAGTACAGGGGGCGGAAACACCATATATTTT. Its translation: CASSSTGGGNTIYF.

The chain links TRBV6-6 to TRBJ1-5; D is unclear. V was shortened by 1 base and J by 2 bases, with 12 bases between the two germline ends. The CDR3 runs 16 residues. CDR1 is MNHNY and CDR2 is SVGAGI in the germline V gene (reference sequence). For the CDR3, the DNA is TGTGCCAGCAGTTACTTCACAGTTACCGGCAATCAGCCCCAGCATTTT. It codes for CASSYFTVTGNQPQHF.

The CDR3 loop is CASSTPGSAVTGELFF. The CDR3 nucleotides read TGTGCCAGTAGTACCCCAGGGTCGGCGGTCACCGGGGAGCTGTTTTTT. The rearrangement uses TRBV19 and TRBJ2-2, with D tentatively TRBD1 (5 bases). The CDR3 is made up of 16 amino acids. Trimming stripped 4 bases from V and 4 bases from J, with 16 bases between. Germline values: CDR1 LNHDA, CDR2 SQIVND (reference sequence). The whole variable domain, filled in from reference TRBV19 and TRBJ2-2, reads DGGITQSPKYLFRKEGQNVTLSCEQNLNHDAMYWYRQDPGQGLRLIYYSQIVNDFQKGDIAEGYSVSREKKESFPLTVTSAQKNPTAFYLCASSTPGSAVTGELFFGEGSRLTVL.

V usage is TRBV6-1 and J usage is TRBJ1-5; 10 bases match TRBD1. Trimming cost V 6 bases and J 3 bases; bases outside gene matches: 5. Per germline, CDR1 MNHNS and CDR2 SASEGT. The CDR3 contains 15 residues. The CDR3 sequence: CASRRDRGINQPQHF. The DNA for the CDR3 is TGTGCCAGCAGGCGGGACAGGGGCATCAATCAGCCCCAGCATTTT.

The chain couples TRBV30 to TRBJ1-1, with D possibly matching TRBD1 (6 bases). The germline V gene has CDR1 GTSNPN and CDR2 SVGIG (reference sequence). The length of the CDR3 is 14 residues. Trimming stripped 4 bases from V and 0 bases from J, with 12 bases between. CDR3 DNA sequence: TGTGCCTGGAAAATCGGGACAATGAACACTGAAGCTTTCTTT. This gives the protein CAWKIGTMNTEAFF.

This chain joins TRBV9 and TRBJ2-7; D perhaps matches TRBD1 (6 bases). Germline V gene lookup returns CDR1 SGDLS and CDR2 YYNGEE. The CDR3 has 20 residues. The ends were cut back, 0 bases at V and 6 bases at J, with 31 bases in the middle. The CDR3 protein is CASSVGPQDSLVPNLGEQYF. The CDR3 DNA is TGTGCCAGCAGCGTAGGACCGCAGGACAGTTTGGTACCCAACCTGGGCGAGCAGTACTTC.

The gene calls are TRBV5-1 and TRBJ2-1; D is unresolved. CDR3 length equals 13 residues. V shed 1 base and J shed 5 bases, with 7 bases lying between them. CDR1 and CDR2 from the germline V gene are SGHRS and YFSETQ. CDR3: CASSLSSHNEQFF. As DNA, the CDR3 is TGCGCCAGCAGCTTGAGTAGCCACAATGAGCAGTTCTTC.

This clone has just one count. An end of the junction does not agree with germline; a read error may underlie this. The genes are TRBV5-1 and TRBJ2-5; maybe TRBD2 (6 bases). CDR3 length: 18 amino acids. Looked up from germline, CDR1 is SGHRS and CDR2 is YFSETQ. This CDR3 reads CTSSLAYSGLQYQETQYF. CDR3 bases: TGCACCAGCAGCTTGGCCTACTCGGGACTCCAGTACCAAGAGACCCAGTACTTC.

The rearrangement uses TRBV28 and TRBJ2-1; D is unresolved. With 3 bases removed from V and 0 bases from J, the gap between germline ends came to 9 bases. Germline V CDR1 and CDR2: MDHEN, SYDVKM. The CDR3 has 15 amino acids. CDR3 DNA sequence: TGTGCCAGCAGTTTCAGCGCGAGCTCCTACAATGAGCAGTTCTTC. Encoded protein: CASSFSASSYNEQFF.

This rearrangement joins TRBV30 to TRBJ2-1; the D gene is possibly TRBD1 (5 bases). With 2 bases removed from V and 7 bases from J, the gap between germline ends came to 9 bases. Germline loops: CDR1 GTSNPN, CDR2 SVGIG (reference sequence). This CDR3 is built from 12 residues. DNA for the CDR3: TGTGCCTGGAGTCCAGGGTTAAATGAGCAGTTCTTC. Protein product: CAWSPGLNEQFF.